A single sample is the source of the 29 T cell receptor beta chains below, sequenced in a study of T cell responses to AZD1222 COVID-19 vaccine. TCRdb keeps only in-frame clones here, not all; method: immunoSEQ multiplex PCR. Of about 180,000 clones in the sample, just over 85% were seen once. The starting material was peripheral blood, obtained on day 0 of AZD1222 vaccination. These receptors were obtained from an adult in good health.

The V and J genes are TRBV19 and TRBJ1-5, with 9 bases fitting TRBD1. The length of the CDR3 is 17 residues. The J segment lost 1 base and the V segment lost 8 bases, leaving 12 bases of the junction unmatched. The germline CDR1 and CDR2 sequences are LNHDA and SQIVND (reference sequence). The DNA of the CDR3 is TGTGCCAGTTTGGGAGGGACAGGGAAAGGAAGCAATCAGCCCCAGCATTTT. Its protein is CASLGGTGKGSNQPQHF. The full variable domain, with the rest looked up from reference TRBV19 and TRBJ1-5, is DGGITQSPKYLFRKEGQNVTLSCEQNLNHDAMYWYRQDPGQGLRLIYYSQIVNDFQKGDIAEGYSVSREKKESFPLTVTSAQKNPTAFYLCASLGGTGKGSNQPQHFGDGTRLSIL.

For the CDR3, the DNA is TGTGCCAGCAGCTTGGTAGCAGGCGGGCAGCCCCAGCATTTT. Amino acid sequence: CASSLVAGGQPQHF. The chain couples TRBV5-5 to TRBJ1-5; no clear D gene. The CDR3 consists of 14 residues. The V and J ends lost 0 bases and 7 bases respectively, with 11 bases between them. The germline CDR1 and CDR2 sequences are SGHKS and YYEKEE (reference sequence).

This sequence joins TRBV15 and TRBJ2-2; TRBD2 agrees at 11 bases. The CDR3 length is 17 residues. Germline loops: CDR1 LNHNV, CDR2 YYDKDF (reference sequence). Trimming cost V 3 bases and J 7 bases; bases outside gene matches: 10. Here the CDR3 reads CATSRGLAGGNGGELFF. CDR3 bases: TGTGCCACCAGCAGGGGTTTAGCGGGAGGGAATGGCGGGGAGCTGTTTTTT. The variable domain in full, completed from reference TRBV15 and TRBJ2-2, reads DAMVIQNPRYQVTQFGKPVTLSCSQTLNHNVMYWYQQKSSQAPKLLFHYYDKDFNNEADTPDNFQSRRPNTSFCFLDIRSPGLGDTAMYLCATSRGLAGGNGGELFFGEGSRLTVL.

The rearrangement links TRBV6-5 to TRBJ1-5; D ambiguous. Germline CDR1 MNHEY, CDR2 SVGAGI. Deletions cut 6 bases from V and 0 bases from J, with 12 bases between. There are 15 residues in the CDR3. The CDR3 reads CASRNRRNSNQPQHF. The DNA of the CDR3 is TGTGCCAGCAGGAACCGACGGAATAGCAATCAGCCCCAGCATTTT.

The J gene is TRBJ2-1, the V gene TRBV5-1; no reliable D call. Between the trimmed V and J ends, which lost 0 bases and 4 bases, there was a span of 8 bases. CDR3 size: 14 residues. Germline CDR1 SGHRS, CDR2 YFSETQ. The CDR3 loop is CASSLAETYNEQFF. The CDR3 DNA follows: TGCGCCAGCAGCTTGGCCGAAACGTACAATGAGCAGTTCTTC.

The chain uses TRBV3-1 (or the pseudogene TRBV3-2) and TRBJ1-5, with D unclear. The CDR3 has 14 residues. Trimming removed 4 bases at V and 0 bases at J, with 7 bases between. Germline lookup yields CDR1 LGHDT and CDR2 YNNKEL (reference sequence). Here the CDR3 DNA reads TGTGCCAGCAGCCTAAGCAATAGCAATCAGCCCCAGCATTTT. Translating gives CASSLSNSNQPQHF.

DNA for the CDR3: TGTGCCAGCAGCTTAGGGCCAGCCATTAATGAAAAACTGTTTTTT. Residues: CASSLGPAINEKLFF. The V and J genes are TRBV13 and TRBJ1-4; D gene unclear. The ends were cut back, 0 bases at V and 4 bases at J, with 9 bases in the middle. The CDR3 loop spans 15 amino acids. Germline assignment: CDR1 PRHDT and CDR2 FYEKMQ (reference sequence). Looking up the rest from reference TRBV13 and TRBJ1-4 gives the full variable domain: AAGVIQSPRHLIKEKRETATLKCYPIPRHDTVYWYQQGPGQDPQFLISFYEKMQSDKGSIPDRFSAQQFSDYHSELNMSSLELGDSALYFCASSLGPAINEKLFFGSGTQLSVL.

The DNA for the CDR3 is TGCGCCAGCAGCCAAGATGGGGGCAGGGGGAGCAATCAGCCCCAGCATTTT. Residues: CASSQDGGRGSNQPQHF. The chain has TRBV4-3 and TRBJ1-5, with 7 bases matching TRBD1. V was clipped by 0 bases and J by 1 base; unmatched bases: 6. From germline, CDR1 is LGHNA and CDR2 YSLEER. This CDR3 contains 17 residues.

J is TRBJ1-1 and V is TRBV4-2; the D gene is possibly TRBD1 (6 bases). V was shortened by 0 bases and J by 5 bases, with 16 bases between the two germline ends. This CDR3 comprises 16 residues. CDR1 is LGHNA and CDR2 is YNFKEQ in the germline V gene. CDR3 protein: CASSQEVSGVGTEAFF. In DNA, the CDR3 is TGTGCCAGCAGCCAAGAAGTCTCAGGGGTTGGAACTGAAGCTTTCTTT.

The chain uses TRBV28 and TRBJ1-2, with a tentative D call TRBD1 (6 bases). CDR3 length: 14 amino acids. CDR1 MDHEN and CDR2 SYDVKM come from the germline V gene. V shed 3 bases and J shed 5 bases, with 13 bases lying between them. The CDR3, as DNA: TGTGCCAGCAGTTTGGGGCAGGGGATTTATGGCTACACCTTC. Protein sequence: CASSLGQGIYGYTF.

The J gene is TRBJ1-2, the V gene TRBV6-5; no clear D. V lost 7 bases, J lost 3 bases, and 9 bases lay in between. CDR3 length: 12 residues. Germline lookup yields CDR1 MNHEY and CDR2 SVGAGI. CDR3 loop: CASTVIDYGYTF. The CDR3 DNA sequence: TGTGCCAGCACGGTTATTGACTATGGCTACACCTTC.

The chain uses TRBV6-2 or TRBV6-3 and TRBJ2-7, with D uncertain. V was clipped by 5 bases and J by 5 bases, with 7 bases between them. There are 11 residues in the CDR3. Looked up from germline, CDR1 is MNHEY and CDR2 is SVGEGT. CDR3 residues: CASSNSDEQYF. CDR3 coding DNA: TGTGCCAGCAGTAACAGTGACGAGCAGTACTTC.

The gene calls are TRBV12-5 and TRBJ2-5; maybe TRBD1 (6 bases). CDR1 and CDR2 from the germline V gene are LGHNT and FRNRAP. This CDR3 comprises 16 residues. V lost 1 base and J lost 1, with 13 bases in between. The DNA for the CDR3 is TGTGCTAGTGGTTTGGGCACAGGGAGTGTCCAAGAGACCCAGTACTTC. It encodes CASGLGTGSVQETQYF. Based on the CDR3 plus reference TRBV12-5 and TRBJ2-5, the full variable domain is DARVTQTPRHKVTEMGQEVTMRCQPILGHNTVFWYRQTMMQGLELLAYFRNRAPLDDSGMPKDRFSAEMPDATLATLKIQPSEPRDSAVYFCASGLGTGSVQETQYFGPGTRLLVL.

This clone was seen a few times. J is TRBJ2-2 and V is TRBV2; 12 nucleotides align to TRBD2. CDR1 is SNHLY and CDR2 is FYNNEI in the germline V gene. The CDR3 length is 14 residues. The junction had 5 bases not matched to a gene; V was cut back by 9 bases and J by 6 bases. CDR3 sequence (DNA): TGTGCCAGTTCTAGCGGGGGGGCGGCCGGGGAGCTGTTTTTT. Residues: CASSSGGAAGELFF.

The CDR3 here is CASSQGVGVGSPLHF. The CDR3 nucleotides read TGTGCCAGCAGCCAAGGTGTGGGGGTAGGGTCACCCCTCCACTTT. The J gene is TRBJ1-6, the V gene TRBV14, with D possibly matching TRBD1 (5 bases). Germline V CDR1 and CDR2: SGHDN, FVKESK. Trimming shortened V by 1 base and J by 10 bases, and 14 bases separated the two germline ends. CDR3 length equals 15 residues. Filled out from reference TRBV14 and TRBJ1-6, the complete variable domain reads EAGVTQFPSHSVIEKGQTVTLRCDPISGHDNLYWYRRVMGKEIKFLLHFVKESKQDESGMPNNRFLAERTGGTYSTLKVQPAELEDSGVYFCASSQGVGVGSPLHFGNGTRLTVT.

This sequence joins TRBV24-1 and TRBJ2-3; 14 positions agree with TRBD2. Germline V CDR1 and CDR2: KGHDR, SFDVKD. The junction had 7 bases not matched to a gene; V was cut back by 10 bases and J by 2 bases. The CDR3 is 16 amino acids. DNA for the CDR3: TGTGCCACGGGACTAGCGGGGGACGCCCTCACAGATACGCAGTATTTT. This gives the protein CATGLAGDALTDTQYF.

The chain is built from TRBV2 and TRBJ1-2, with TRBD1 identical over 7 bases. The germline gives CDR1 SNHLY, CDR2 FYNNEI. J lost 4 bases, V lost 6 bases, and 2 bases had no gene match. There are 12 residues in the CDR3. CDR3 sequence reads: CASRAGGYGYTF. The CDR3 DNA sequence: TGTGCCAGCAGGGCAGGGGGCTATGGCTACACCTTC.

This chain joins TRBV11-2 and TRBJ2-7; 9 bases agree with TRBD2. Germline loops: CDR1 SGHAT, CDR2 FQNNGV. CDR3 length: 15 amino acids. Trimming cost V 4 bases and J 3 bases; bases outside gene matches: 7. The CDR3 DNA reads TGTGCCAGCAGCTGGGGGGCGGGAGGGAACTACGAGCAGTACTTC. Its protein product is CASSWGAGGNYEQYF.

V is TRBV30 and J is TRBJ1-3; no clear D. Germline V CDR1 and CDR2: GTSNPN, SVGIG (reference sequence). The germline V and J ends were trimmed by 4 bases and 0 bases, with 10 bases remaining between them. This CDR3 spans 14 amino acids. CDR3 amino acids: CAWTAESSGNTIYF. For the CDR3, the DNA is TGTGCCTGGACGGCAGAATCCTCTGGAAACACCATATATTTT.

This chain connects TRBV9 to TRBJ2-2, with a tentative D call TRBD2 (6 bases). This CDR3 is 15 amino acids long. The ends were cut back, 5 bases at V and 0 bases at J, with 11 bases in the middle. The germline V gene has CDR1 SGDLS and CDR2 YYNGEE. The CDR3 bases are TGTGCCAGCAGGGAGGGCGCCGCGAACACCGGGGAGCTGTTTTTT. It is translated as CASREGAANTGELFF. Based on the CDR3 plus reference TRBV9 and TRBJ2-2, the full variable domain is DSGVTQTPKHLITATGQRVTLRCSPRSGDLSVYWYQQSLDQGLQFLIQYYNGEERAKGNILERFSAQQFPDLHSELNLSSLELGDSALYFCASREGAANTGELFFGEGSRLTVL.

The CDR3 DNA sequence: TGTGCCAGCAGCTTTGTGGGACCCAGCACAGATACGCAGTATTTT. Encoded protein: CASSFVGPSTDTQYF. The chain is built from TRBV7-9 and TRBJ2-3; D tentatively reads TRBD1 or TRBD2 (5 bases each). The CDR3 sequence is 15 residues long. The germline CDR1 and CDR2 sequences are SEHNR and FQNEAQ (reference sequence). V dropped 3 bases and J dropped 0 bases, with 10 bases sitting between them.

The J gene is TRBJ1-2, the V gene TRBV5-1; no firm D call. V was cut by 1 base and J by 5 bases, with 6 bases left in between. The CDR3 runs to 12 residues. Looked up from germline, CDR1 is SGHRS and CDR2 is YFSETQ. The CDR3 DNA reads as TGCGCCAGCAGCTTGAGTTCATATGGCTACACCTTC. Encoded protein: CASSLSSYGYTF.

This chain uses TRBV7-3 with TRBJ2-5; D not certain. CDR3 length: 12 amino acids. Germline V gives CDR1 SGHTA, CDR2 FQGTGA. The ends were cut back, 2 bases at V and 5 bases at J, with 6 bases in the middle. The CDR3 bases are TGTGCCAGCAGCTTATCCGGGGAGACCCAGTACTTC. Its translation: CASSLSGETQYF.

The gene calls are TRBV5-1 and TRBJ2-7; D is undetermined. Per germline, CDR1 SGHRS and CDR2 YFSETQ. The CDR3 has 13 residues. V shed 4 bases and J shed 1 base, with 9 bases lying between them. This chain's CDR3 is CASSPAESYEQYF. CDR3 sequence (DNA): TGCGCCAGCAGCCCGGCAGAGTCCTACGAGCAGTACTTC.

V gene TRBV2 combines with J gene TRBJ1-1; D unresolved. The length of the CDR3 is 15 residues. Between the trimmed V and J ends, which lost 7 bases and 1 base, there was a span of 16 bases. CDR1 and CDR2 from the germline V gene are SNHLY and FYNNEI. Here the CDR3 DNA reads TGTGCCAGCATCTACCCCTTTTCGGAGAACACTGAAGCTTTCTTT. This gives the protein CASIYPFSENTEAFF.

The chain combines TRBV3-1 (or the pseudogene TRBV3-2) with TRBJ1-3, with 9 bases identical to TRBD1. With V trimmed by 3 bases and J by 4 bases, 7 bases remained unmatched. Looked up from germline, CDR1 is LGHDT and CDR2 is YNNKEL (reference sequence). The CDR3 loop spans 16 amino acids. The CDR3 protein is CASSHIQGARGNTIYF. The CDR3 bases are TGTGCCAGCAGCCATATACAGGGGGCGCGCGGAAACACCATATATTTT.

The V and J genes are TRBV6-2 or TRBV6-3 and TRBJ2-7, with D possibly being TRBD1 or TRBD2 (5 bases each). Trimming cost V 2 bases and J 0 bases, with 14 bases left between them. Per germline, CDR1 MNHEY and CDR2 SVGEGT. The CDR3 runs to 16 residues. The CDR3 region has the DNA TGTGCCAGCAGTTACGAGGGCGGACATTCCTCCTACGAGCAGTACTTC. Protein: CASSYEGGHSSYEQYF.

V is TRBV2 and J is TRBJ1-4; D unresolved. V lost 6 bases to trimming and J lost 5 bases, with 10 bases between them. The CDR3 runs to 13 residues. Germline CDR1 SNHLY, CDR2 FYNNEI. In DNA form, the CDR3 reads TGTGCCAGCAGCGGCTTGGGAAATGAAAAACTGTTTTTT. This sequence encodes CASSGLGNEKLFF.

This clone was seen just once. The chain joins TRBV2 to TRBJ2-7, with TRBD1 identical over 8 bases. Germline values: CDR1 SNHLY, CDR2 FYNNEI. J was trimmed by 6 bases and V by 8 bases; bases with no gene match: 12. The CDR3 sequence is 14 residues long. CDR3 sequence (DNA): TGTGCCAGCCCCTCTGGGACAGACAGGGGCGAGCAGTACTTC. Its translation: CASPSGTDRGEQYF.